The 32 T cell receptor beta chains in this list originate from one sample, sequenced in a study of cytomegalovirus exposure and HLA in healthy donors. The PCR contained 60 Vbeta and 13 Jbeta primers. TCRdb's copy holds only in-frame clones and misses some; the assay was immunoSEQ multiplex PCR. The sample carries 130,000 or so clones, around 80% recorded once. Sequencing input: PBMCs. All receptors derive from a man aged 18 to 29 in good health and CMV-seropositive.

The V call is TRBV28, the J call TRBJ1-4; D gene uncertain. This CDR3 is 13 amino acids long. Germline CDR1 MDHEN, CDR2 SYDVKM. With 4 bases removed from V and 8 bases from J, the gap between germline ends came to 11 bases. CDR3 protein: CASSSGMDEKLFF. CDR3 nucleotide sequence: TGTGCCAGCAGTTCCGGGATGGACGAAAAACTGTTTTTT.

The CDR3 reads CASSDVETGTRGRTYEQYF. The CDR3 nucleotides are TGTGCCAGCAGTGACGTCGAAACGGGAACCCGAGGGCGTACATACGAGCAGTACTTC. V usage is TRBV2 and J usage is TRBJ2-7, with a tentative D call TRBD2 (5 bases). CDR3 length: 19 amino acids. Trimming took off 3 bases at V and 4 bases at J, with 28 bases between the two ends. Germline V gene data show CDR1 as SNHLY and CDR2 as FYNNEI.

This chain uses TRBV19 with TRBJ1-5, with 8 bases lining up with TRBD1. V dropped 3 bases and J dropped 1; count of bases not matched to a gene: 2. This CDR3 spans 15 amino acids. Germline V gene data show CDR1 as LNHDA and CDR2 as SQIVND (reference sequence). The CDR3 coding sequence is TGTGCCAGTAGTATGGACAGGGTAAGCAATCAGCCCCAGCATTTT. Translation: CASSMDRVSNQPQHF.

This clone was seen only once. V usage is TRBV5-1 and J usage is TRBJ2-1; possible D gene TRBD1, 5 bases. Germline CDR1 SGHRS, CDR2 YFSETQ. There are 14 residues in the CDR3. Trimming took 2 bases from V and 6 from J, leaving 12 bases between them. CDR3 in amino acids: CASSLRVRGNEQFF. DNA of the CDR3: TGCGCCAGCAGCTTAAGGGTTAGGGGCAATGAGCAGTTCTTC.

The chain joins TRBV6-5 to TRBJ2-3; 9 positions agree with TRBD2. Germline loops: CDR1 MNHEY, CDR2 SVGAGI. Trimming took 6 bases from V and 4 from J; bases not matched to a gene: 5. The CDR3 loop spans 14 amino acids. This CDR3 is CASRPAGGADTQYF. The CDR3 region has the DNA TGTGCCAGCAGACCCGCGGGAGGGGCAGATACGCAGTATTTT.

CDR3 loop: CASSPRLAGFTNSYEQYF. CDR3 nucleotides: TGTGCCAGCAGCCCCCGACTAGCGGGGTTTACCAACTCTTACGAGCAGTACTTC. The chain joins TRBV7-9 to TRBJ2-7; 11 bases are shared with TRBD2. The V segment lost 5 bases and the J segment 4 bases; nucleotides outside the gene matches: 16. Germline loops: CDR1 SEHNR, CDR2 FQNEAQ (reference sequence). This CDR3 contains 18 residues.

The chain carries TRBV28 and TRBJ2-7, with no clear D. CDR3 length equals 13 residues. The V and J ends lost 5 bases and 3 bases respectively, with 11 bases between them. CDR1 is MDHEN and CDR2 is SYDVKM in the germline V gene. The CDR3 region is CASSPRYRYEQYF. The CDR3 DNA is TGTGCCAGCAGTCCCCGGTACCGCTACGAGCAGTACTTC.

The rearrangement joins TRBV21-1 to TRBJ2-7; no DNA check was done on the table's D call, TRBD1. TRBV21-1 is flagged as a pseudogene. This CDR3 is 12 amino acids long. The CDR3 here is CARDRPPDEQYF. The CDR3 coding sequence is TGTGCCAGAGACAGGCCCCCTGACGAGCAGTACTTC.

This clone was observed a few times. J is TRBJ2-2 and V is TRBV4-1; 8 nucleotides match TRBD1. With V trimmed by 1 base and J by 4 bases, 2 bases remained unmatched. From germline, CDR1 is MGHRA and CDR2 YSYEKL. The CDR3 has 15 amino acids. CDR3 in amino acids: CASSQGTGRTGELFF. Here the CDR3 DNA reads TGCGCCAGCAGCCAAGGGACAGGGCGCACCGGGGAGCTGTTTTTT.

On this clone itself: This sample also contains other DNA sequences that code for the same CDR3. This chain connects TRBV29-1 to TRBJ2-1; 7 positions match TRBD2. There are 16 residues in the CDR3. Trimming took 3 bases from V and 2 from J; bases not matched to a gene: 10. Germline V lookup: CDR1 SQVTM, CDR2 ANQGSEA. For the CDR3, the DNA is TGCAGCGTTGAGGATGCGCGAGCGGGAACCTACAATGAGCAGTTCTTC. Translation: CSVEDARAGTYNEQFF.

In its sample, this clone was seen once. CDR3 residues: CASSPRPETYEQYF. For the CDR3, the DNA is TGTGCCAGTAGTCCCCGCCCGGAGACCTACGAGCAGTACTTC. This rearrangement joins TRBV19 to TRBJ2-7; D is ambiguous. The CDR3 has 14 amino acids. Germline V gives CDR1 LNHDA, CDR2 SQIVND (reference sequence). The germline V and J ends were trimmed by 5 bases and 2 bases, with 13 bases remaining between them. The entire variable domain, with the rest obtained from reference TRBV19 and TRBJ2-7, is as follows: DGGITQSPKYLFRKEGQNVTLSCEQNLNHDAMYWYRQDPGQGLRLIYYSQIVNDFQKGDIAEGYSVSREKKESFPLTVTSAQKNPTAFYLCASSPRPETYEQYFGPGTRLTVT.

This clone has only a few counts. The chain uses TRBV5-4 and TRBJ1-1, with a weak D call TRBD1 (5 bases). Trimming removed 3 bases from V and 7 bases from J, with 10 bases in between. This CDR3 is 12 amino acids long. Germline lookup yields CDR1 SGHNT and CDR2 YYREEE (reference sequence). CDR3 residues: CASSWDRGEAFF. Written as DNA, the CDR3 is TGTGCCAGCAGCTGGGATAGGGGTGAAGCTTTCTTT.

The rearrangement uses TRBV5-5 and TRBJ1-3, with D possibly being TRBD1 (6 bases). CDR1 SGHKS and CDR2 YYEKEE come from the germline V gene (reference sequence). V dropped 1 base and J dropped 0 bases, with 11 bases sitting between them. This CDR3 has 16 amino acids. The CDR3 region has the DNA TGTGCCAGCAGCTTGCTTAGGGGGATCTCTGGAAACACCATATATTTT. It encodes CASSLLRGISGNTIYF.

This chain connects TRBV15 to TRBJ1-5, with 8 bases matching TRBD1. CDR3 length equals 16 residues. From germline, CDR1 is LNHNV and CDR2 YYDKDF (reference sequence). Germline trimming cut 4 bases from V and 6 bases from J; bases unmatched to any gene: 11. The CDR3 spells CATSTDRGLRSQPQHF. In DNA form, the CDR3 reads TGTGCCACCAGCACTGACAGGGGACTCAGGAGTCAGCCCCAGCATTTT.

The chain links TRBV6-1 to TRBJ1-1; D not certain. Per the germline V gene, CDR1 is MNHNS and CDR2 is SASEGT. The CDR3 runs to 15 residues. Between the trimmed V and J ends, which lost 1 base and 0 bases, there was a span of 9 bases. CDR3 DNA sequence: TGTGCCAGCAGTGAAGATGGCGGATTGAACACTGAAGCTTTCTTT. Its translation: CASSEDGGLNTEAFF.

This clone was recorded a few times. The chain is built from TRBV28 and TRBJ1-5, with D perhaps matching TRBD1 (5 bases). The CDR3 loop spans 17 amino acids. Trimming left V 5 bases short and J 2 bases short, with 19 bases between. The germline V gene encodes CDR1 MDHEN and CDR2 SYDVKM. The CDR3 region has the DNA TGTGCCAGCAGTCCTAACCTGGGCAGGGAGGGCAATCAGCCCCAGCATTTT. It encodes CASSPNLGREGNQPQHF.

The V and J genes are TRBV7-8 and TRBJ2-3; no clear D gene. The length of the CDR3 is 16 residues. Germline V gene data show CDR1 as SGHVS and CDR2 as FQNEAQ. Trimming shortened V by 3 bases and J by 0 bases, and 13 bases separated the two germline ends. CDR3 protein: CASSFDRSSSTDTQYF. CDR3 DNA: TGTGCCAGCAGCTTCGACCGGAGTTCTAGCACAGATACGCAGTATTTT. The variable domain in full, completed from reference TRBV7-8 and TRBJ2-3, reads GAGVSQSPRYKVAKRGQDVALRCDPISGHVSLFWYQQALGQGPEFLTYFQNEAQLDKSGLPSDRFFAERPEGSVSTLKIQRTQQEDSAVYLCASSFDRSSSTDTQYFGPGTRLTVL.

This chain connects TRBV19 to TRBJ1-5; 7 bases agree with TRBD1. The germline gives CDR1 LNHDA, CDR2 SQIVND (reference sequence). The CDR3 consists of 16 residues. J gave up 0 bases and V 9 bases, and 11 bases lay outside the gene matches. The CDR3 here is CASILGTEYSNQPQHF. The CDR3 DNA reads TGTGCCAGCATTCTCGGGACAGAGTATAGCAATCAGCCCCAGCATTTT.

The genes are TRBV19 and TRBJ1-1, with 7 nucleotides matching TRBD1. The CDR3 contains 16 residues. Germline V gene data show CDR1 as LNHDA and CDR2 as SQIVND (reference sequence). V was clipped by 7 bases and J by 6 bases; unmatched bases: 17. The CDR3 nucleotides read TGTGCCAGTATCTCATCCGTTACAGGGGTCATCGCTGAAGCTTTCTTT. It yields the protein CASISSVTGVIAEAFF.

The chain recombines TRBV27 with TRBJ1-4; tentatively, D is TRBD1 (5 bases). V gave up 2 bases and J gave up 8 bases, with 6 bases separating them. The CDR3 has 12 residues. Per germline, CDR1 MNHEY and CDR2 SMNVEV (reference sequence). CDR3 loop: CASSLPGEKLFF. The CDR3 DNA follows: TGTGCCAGCAGTTTACCAGGGGAAAAACTGTTTTTT.

The rearrangement links TRBV5-6 to TRBJ2-7, with D hard to call. V was clipped by 1 base and J by 8 bases, with 16 bases between them. Germline values: CDR1 SGHDT, CDR2 YYEEEE. The CDR3 extends over 14 amino acids. CDR3 sequence: CASSLTASLHKQYF. The CDR3 DNA reads as TGTGCCAGCAGCTTGACTGCTTCCCTTCATAAGCAGTACTTC.

The chain joins TRBV7-8 to TRBJ2-2; D gene unclear. CDR3 length: 17 residues. CDR1 and CDR2 from the germline V gene are SGHVS and FQNEAQ. Trimming removed 1 base at V and 4 bases at J, with 16 bases between. CDR3 nucleotide sequence: TGTGCCAGCAGCTTAGAACTTCTCACCATTTTCACCGGGGAGCTGTTTTTT. As protein: CASSLELLTIFTGELFF.

The chain carries TRBV6-5 and TRBJ2-7; D unresolved. CDR3 length equals 13 residues. The germline V gene has CDR1 MNHEY and CDR2 SVGAGI. The V end was cut by 7 bases, the J end by 5 bases, with 15 bases between. The CDR3 bases are TGTGCCAGCACCAATCCGGGTACGGACGAGCAGTACTTC. Encoded protein: CASTNPGTDEQYF.

The rearrangement joins TRBV11-2 to TRBJ2-7; D is perhaps TRBD1 (7 bases). CDR3 length equals 16 residues. With 5 bases removed from V and 3 bases from J, the gap between germline ends came to 20 bases. Germline CDR1 SGHAT, CDR2 FQNNGV. The CDR3 is CASSHGGTGTDYEQYF. CDR3 DNA sequence: TGTGCCAGCAGCCACGGGGGCACCGGGACAGACTACGAGCAGTACTTC.

This CDR3 reads CASSVTGRETEAFF. CDR3 coding DNA: TGTGCCAGCAGTGTTACAGGGAGAGAAACTGAAGCTTTCTTT. This sequence joins TRBV9 and TRBJ1-1; D might be TRBD1 (6 bases). Trimming removed 5 bases from V and 5 bases from J, with 16 bases in between. Germline CDR1 reads SGDLS; CDR2 reads YYNGEE. There are 14 residues in the CDR3.

This clone has only one observation. The rearrangement links TRBV28 to TRBJ1-5; unclear D gene. V shed 2 bases and J shed 2 bases, with 7 bases lying between them. The CDR3 length is 14 residues. Germline V gene sequence: CDR1 MDHEN, CDR2 SYDVKM. CDR3 sequence: CASSLEMGNQPQHF. The CDR3 DNA reads TGTGCCAGCAGTTTAGAGATGGGCAATCAGCCCCAGCATTTT.

The rearrangement uses TRBV5-5 and TRBJ2-7; D is perhaps TRBD1 (5 bases). The CDR3 has 13 amino acids. The germline V gene encodes CDR1 SGHKS and CDR2 YYEKEE (reference sequence). V was clipped by 4 bases and J by 2 bases, with 10 bases between them. CDR3 amino acids: CASSTDITYEQYF. The CDR3 bases are TGTGCCAGCAGCACGGACATTACCTACGAGCAGTACTTC.

The chain recombines TRBV6-6 with TRBJ2-1; 8 nucleotides line up with TRBD2. V trimming: 3 bases; J trimming: 2 bases; junction bases outside the gene matches: 6. In germline, CDR1 is MNHNY, CDR2 SVGAGI (reference sequence). The CDR3 contains 16 residues. CDR3 amino acids: CASSYTGGPPYNEQFF. In nucleotides, the CDR3 is TGTGCCAGCAGTTATACGGGAGGGCCCCCCTACAATGAGCAGTTCTTC.

This chain links TRBV6-5 with TRBJ2-7, with 8 bases aligning to TRBD2. Germline V gene sequence: CDR1 MNHEY, CDR2 SVGAGI. Losses at the gene ends were 5 bases for V and 5 bases for J; bases not matched to a gene: 8. The CDR3 contains 14 residues. CDR3 loop: CASSPGLVLHEQYF. CDR3 bases: TGTGCCAGCAGTCCGGGACTAGTTCTCCACGAGCAGTACTTC.

Regarding this clone: At one boundary the junction diverges from the germline segment, which might be a read error. The chain is built from TRBV7-7 and TRBJ2-7; TRBD1 matches 7 bases. This CDR3 spans 15 amino acids. Germline lookup yields CDR1 SSHAT and CDR2 FNYEAQ (reference sequence). The CDR3 DNA follows: TGTGCTAGCAGCTTAGGTTCGGGACAGATCTACGAGCAGTACTTC. Translated, it gives CASSLGSGQIYEQYF.

The chain combines TRBV18 with TRBJ2-3; a possible D gene is TRBD1 (6 bases). CDR1 and CDR2 from the germline V gene are KGHSH and LQKENI. V was shortened by 6 bases and J by 6 bases, with 13 bases between the two germline ends. This CDR3 is built from 13 residues. In nucleotides, the CDR3 is TGTGCCAGCTCCCTGACAGGTTCTGATACGCAGTATTTT. Protein product: CASSLTGSDTQYF.

The V and J genes are TRBV28 and TRBJ1-5; D is undetermined. CDR3 size: 16 residues. Germline values: CDR1 MDHEN, CDR2 SYDVKM. The V end was cut by 1 base, the J end by 0 bases, with 10 bases between. The CDR3 DNA is TGTGCCAGCAGTTTATTCCCGGGGAATAGCAATCAGCCCCAGCATTTT. Its translation is CASSLFPGNSNQPQHF. Full variable domain (missing parts from reference TRBV28 and TRBJ1-5): DVKVTQSSRYLVKRTGEKVFLECVQDMDHENMFWYRQDPGLGLRLIYFSYDVKMKEKGDIPEGYSVSREKKERFSLILESASTNQTSMYLCASSLFPGNSNQPQHFGDGTRLSIL.